This T cell receptor (beta chain) was documented in a study of CD8 T cells in ankylosing spondylitis. Study outcomes and limitations: Researchers report that disease-linked clones proved CD8+ and relatively rare in peripheral blood. Within ankylosing spondylitis blood, a TCR beta motif made up of seven to nine highly homologous variants appeared to be characteristic.

The V gene lost 0 bases and the J gene lost 3 bases, with 8 bases spanning the gap. Germline V gives CDR1 MNHEY, CDR2 SVGEGT. The CDR3 consists of 14 residues. Scientists made TCR beta libraries using quantitative 5'-RACE with molecular barcodes. In TCRdb, the 5' RACE reads were re-called with MiXCR into one record per CDR3 protein. The table records roughly 120,000 distinct CDR3 sequences, roughly 15% of them present only once. This clonotype came up a few times. Its specificity is unknown. The chain employs TRBV6-2 or TRBV6-3 and TRBJ1-2; D is possibly TRBD1 (5 bases). The sample taken for sequencing was blood, either unsorted or a sorted T cell fraction (not recorded which). The sequence was collected from a female donor with ankylosing spondylitis or in good health (not recorded which). Written as DNA, the CDR3 is TGTGCCAGCAGTTACTCGGACATTTACTATGGCTACACCTTC. Its protein is CASSYSDIYYGYTF.